Each of the 7 T cell receptor beta chains below was sequenced from the same sample in a study of OX40 agonist ivuxolimab in advanced cancers. This table comes from immunoSEQ multiplex PCR, and its TCRdb copy is limited to in-frame clones, with some not included. Found here are about 40,000 clones, around 90% of them singletons; the top ten hold around 13%. Sequences were derived from CD4+ or CD8+ T cells sorted from blood, sampled in a trial of the OX40 agonist ivuxolimab. These TCRs come from an adult with an advanced solid tumor such as melanoma, head and neck, liver or kidney cancer.

The rearrangement links TRBV27 to TRBJ2-1; D call uncertain. In germline, CDR1 is MNHEY, CDR2 SMNVEV (reference sequence). The V end lost 2 bases, the J end lost 8 bases, and 13 bases lay between the germline ends. The CDR3 runs to 14 residues. For the CDR3, the DNA is TGTGCCAGCAGTTTAGCCCTCGTCATAGATGAGCAGTTCTTC. It codes for CASSLALVIDEQFF.

There are a few counts of this clone. Different DNA sequences within this sample yield the same CDR3. V and J are TRBV5-1 and TRBJ2-3, with a possible D match to TRBD1 (6 bases). The V end lost 4 bases, the J end lost 3 bases, and 12 bases lay between the germline ends. CDR3 size: 14 residues. Germline V lookup: CDR1 SGHRS, CDR2 YFSETQ. CDR3 nucleotide sequence: TGCGCCAGCAGCGCTTACAGGGAAACAGATACGCAGTATTTT. Its protein product is CASSAYRETDTQYF.

V gene TRBV10-3 combines with J gene TRBJ1-1; 7 bases fit TRBD1. Trimming removed 4 bases from V and 4 bases from J; junction bases left unmatched: 6. Germline CDR1 reads ENHRY; CDR2 reads SYGVKD. The CDR3 extends over 14 amino acids. CDR3 nucleotides: TGTGCCATCAGTGCCCGACAGGGAGGCACTGAAGCTTTCTTT. Its protein product is CAISARQGGTEAFF.

The V and J genes are TRBV27 and TRBJ2-3, with D tentatively TRBD1 or TRBD2 (6 bases each). Germline CDR1 reads MNHEY; CDR2 reads SMNVEV (reference sequence). This CDR3 comprises 17 residues. V was shortened by 1 base and J by 3 bases, with 17 bases between the two germline ends. The CDR3 DNA reads TGTGCCAGCAGTTTATTAAGGGGATGGGGGGCGACAGATACGCAGTATTTT. Translated: CASSLLRGWGATDTQYF.

The chain couples TRBV6-1 to TRBJ1-1; D remains ambiguous. The germline gives CDR1 MNHNS, CDR2 SASEGT. Trimming took 2 bases from V and 1 from J, leaving 8 bases between them. This CDR3 contains 14 residues. The CDR3 nucleotides are TGTGCCAGCAGTGAACTCCCGGGGAACACTGAAGCTTTCTTT. Its translation is CASSELPGNTEAFF.

This clone rates as medium-sized. The rearrangement uses TRBV28 and TRBJ1-2; D perhaps matches TRBD1 (5 bases). Trimming pared 7 bases from V and 2 bases from J, leaving 14 bases between. This CDR3 spans 14 amino acids. CDR1 MDHEN and CDR2 SYDVKM come from the germline V gene. As DNA, the CDR3 is TGTGCCAGCACGTTTTTGGGGGACAACTATGGCTACACCTTC. Its translation is CASTFLGDNYGYTF.

The rearrangement links TRBV13 to TRBJ1-5, with a possible D match to TRBD1 (5 bases). V gave up 2 bases and J gave up 7 bases, with 12 bases separating them. The CDR3 runs 14 residues. Looked up from germline, CDR1 is PRHDT and CDR2 is FYEKMQ (reference sequence). CDR3 region: CASSLWGEGQPQHF. CDR3 bases: TGTGCCAGCAGCTTATGGGGAGAGGGGCAGCCCCAGCATTTT.